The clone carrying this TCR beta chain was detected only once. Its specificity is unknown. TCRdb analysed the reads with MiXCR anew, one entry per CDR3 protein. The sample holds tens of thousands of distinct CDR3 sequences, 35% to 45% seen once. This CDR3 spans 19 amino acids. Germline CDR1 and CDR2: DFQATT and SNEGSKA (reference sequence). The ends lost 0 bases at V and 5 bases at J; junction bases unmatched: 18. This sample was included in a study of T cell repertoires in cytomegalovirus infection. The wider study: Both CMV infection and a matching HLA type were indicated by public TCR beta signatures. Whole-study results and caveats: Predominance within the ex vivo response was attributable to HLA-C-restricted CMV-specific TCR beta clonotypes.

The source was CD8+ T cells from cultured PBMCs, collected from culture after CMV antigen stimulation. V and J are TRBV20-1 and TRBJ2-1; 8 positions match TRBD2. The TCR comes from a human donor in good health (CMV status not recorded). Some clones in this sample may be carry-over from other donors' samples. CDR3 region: CSARDFLLAGHTGDNEQFF. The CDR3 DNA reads TGCAGTGCTAGAGATTTTTTGCTAGCGGGCCATACGGGGGACAATGAGCAGTTCTTC.